The 24 T cell receptor beta chains in this list originate from one sample, sequenced in a study of beta chain features in type 1 diabetes. Whole-study findings and limits: For Type 1 diabetes patients, all four CD4+ subsets carried TCRB CDR3s that were moderately but significantly shorter.

Their antigen targets remain unknown. The sequenced template was cDNA made from the entire isolated RNA. Here immunoSEQ multiplex PCR was the method, and the copy in TCRdb shows in-frame clones only, minus some. The table records some 350,000 clones, about 13% of them present only once. The sample comprised naive CD4+ T cells from blood. The receptors come from a woman between 18 and 30 years old with type 1 diabetes.

Only a few counts were recorded for this clone. J is TRBJ2-5 and V is TRBV5-1; D gene unclear. There are 13 residues in the CDR3. In germline, CDR1 is SGHRS, CDR2 YFSETQ. Trimming took off 3 bases at V and 1 base at J, with 7 bases between the two ends. CDR3 region: CASSSRLQETQYF. CDR3 DNA: TGCGCCAGCAGCTCGCGTCTCCAAGAGACCCAGTACTTC.

This chain links TRBV28 with TRBJ2-1; D gene ambiguous. The V and J ends lost 5 bases and 10 bases respectively, with 15 bases between them. The V gene's germline CDR1 is MDHEN and CDR2 SYDVKM. This CDR3 contains 13 residues. The CDR3 DNA is TGTGCCAGCAGTACCCCTCAGGTGGTGGAGCAGTTCTTC. It codes for CASSTPQVVEQFF.

The CDR3 bases are TGTGCCAGCAGCGAGGGGACAGGGCCCCTCTATGGCTACACCTTC. The encoded protein is CASSEGTGPLYGYTF. V is TRBV7-2 and J is TRBJ1-2, with 9 bases that match TRBD1. The CDR3 loop spans 15 amino acids. After removal of 5 bases from V and 4 bases from J, the junction contained 8 bases not matched to a gene. Germline V gene lookup returns CDR1 SGHTA and CDR2 FQGNSA.

This clone was detected a few times. The chain has TRBV28 and TRBJ2-1; 8 nucleotides match TRBD2. Looked up from germline, CDR1 is MDHEN and CDR2 is SYDVKM. V dropped 6 bases and J dropped 3; count of bases not matched to a gene: 16. This CDR3 region has 18 residues. This chain's CDR3 is CASRGAGAQVTLYNEQFF. The DNA for the CDR3 is TGTGCCAGCAGGGGAGCGGGAGCTCAGGTAACTCTCTACAATGAGCAGTTCTTC.

The V call is TRBV29-1, the J call TRBJ2-3; the D gene is possibly TRBD2 (6 bases). The CDR3 extends over 12 amino acids. Germline-derived CDR1 and CDR2 are SQVTM and ANQGSEA. V dropped 3 bases and J dropped 4 bases, with 8 bases sitting between them. The CDR3 loop is CSVETGADTQYF. The CDR3, as DNA: TGCAGCGTTGAGACGGGAGCAGATACGCAGTATTTT.

The rearrangement joins TRBV19 to TRBJ2-1; 8 positions match TRBD1. Germline trimming cut 8 bases from V and 4 bases from J; bases unmatched to any gene: 10. The germline V gene has CDR1 LNHDA and CDR2 SQIVND (reference sequence). The CDR3 covers 15 residues. The CDR3 is CASATGTGVYNEQFF. DNA for the CDR3: TGTGCCAGTGCCACCGGGACAGGAGTTTACAATGAGCAGTTCTTC.

This chain links TRBV13 with TRBJ2-1; 7 nucleotides match TRBD1. J was trimmed by 5 bases and V by 5 bases; bases with no gene match: 6. CDR1 is PRHDT, CDR2 FYEKMQ, per germline (reference sequence). The CDR3 runs to 14 residues. The CDR3 DNA reads as TGTGCCAGCAGCACCCGGACAGGAAACAATGAGCAGTTCTTC. The encoded protein is CASSTRTGNNEQFF.

The rearrangement joins TRBV15 to TRBJ2-1; 13 bases map to TRBD2. J was trimmed by 10 bases and V by 0 bases; bases with no gene match: 6. Germline V lookup: CDR1 LNHNV, CDR2 YYDKDF (reference sequence). The CDR3 has 16 residues. The CDR3 DNA reads TGTGCCACCAGCAGAGATTGGACTAGCGGGAGTAGGGAGCAGTTCTTC. This codes for CATSRDWTSGSREQFF.

This rearrangement joins TRBV18 to TRBJ2-5; 10 bases align to TRBD2. This CDR3 contains 16 residues. The V segment lost 3 bases and the J segment 2 bases; nucleotides outside the gene matches: 6. The germline CDR1 and CDR2 sequences are KGHSH and LQKENI. CDR3 sequence reads: CASSPRTSGLQETQYF. The DNA for the CDR3 is TGTGCCAGCTCACCGCGGACTAGCGGCCTTCAAGAGACCCAGTACTTC. The variable domain in full, with the rest retrieved from reference TRBV18 and TRBJ2-5, is NAGVMQNPRHLVRRRGQEARLRCSPMKGHSHVYWYRQLPEEGLKFMVYLQKENIIDESGMPKERFSAEFPKEGPSILRIQQVVRGDSAAYFCASSPRTSGLQETQYFGPGTRLLVL.

V gene TRBV7-2 combines with J gene TRBJ1-4; D may be TRBD1 (5 bases). Germline V CDR1 and CDR2: SGHTA, FQGNSA. The CDR3 consists of 15 residues. Trimming pared 4 bases from V and 10 bases from J, leaving 19 bases between. The CDR3 here is CASSSLTTDRGKLFF. CDR3 DNA: TGTGCCAGCAGCTCATTAACAACAGACAGAGGAAAACTGTTTTTT.

The chain joins TRBV5-6 to TRBJ2-1, with 9 bases fitting TRBD2. Germline V CDR1 and CDR2: SGHDT, YYEEEE. This CDR3 is built from 16 residues. Trimming cost V 0 bases and J 6 bases; bases outside gene matches: 7. CDR3 DNA: TGTGCCAGCAGCTTGGTGTTAGCGGGAGTCGCCAATGAGCAGTTCTTC. This translates into CASSLVLAGVANEQFF.

This clone has more than one count but fewer than ten. The chain recombines TRBV18 with TRBJ2-1; TRBD2 is a possible D gene (5 bases). The germline gives CDR1 KGHSH, CDR2 LQKENI. The V and J ends lost 1 base and 5 bases respectively, with 9 bases between them. The CDR3 totals 14 residues. This chain's CDR3 is CASSPRTPDNEQFF. DNA for the CDR3: TGTGCCAGCTCACCACGGACTCCGGACAATGAGCAGTTCTTC.

The genes are TRBV9 and TRBJ2-5; 11 positions agree with TRBD2. Per germline, CDR1 SGDLS and CDR2 YYNGEE. The ends lost 0 bases at V and 1 base at J; junction bases unmatched: 8. The CDR3 is 18 residues long. The CDR3 protein is CASSVALAGELVQETQYF. CDR3 sequence (DNA): TGTGCCAGCAGCGTAGCACTAGCGGGAGAGCTTGTCCAAGAGACCCAGTACTTC.

This sequence joins TRBV29-1 and TRBJ1-1; TRBD1 agrees at 8 bases. With V trimmed by 2 bases and J by 3 bases, 14 bases remained unmatched. The CDR3 is 17 residues long. Germline V gene data show CDR1 as SQVTM and CDR2 as ANQGSEA. CDR3 loop: CSVESPRGRRGHTEAFF. The DNA for the CDR3 is TGCAGCGTTGAATCACCCAGGGGGCGAAGAGGGCACACTGAAGCTTTCTTT. Together with reference TRBV29-1 and TRBJ1-1, the CDR3 gives the full variable domain: SAVISQKPSRDICQRGTSLTIQCQVDSQVTMMFWYRQQPGQSLTLIATANQGSEATYESGFVIDKFPISRPNLTFSTLTVSNMSPEDSSIYLCSVESPRGRRGHTEAFFGQGTRLTVV.

This clone turned up a few times. This rearrangement joins TRBV5-6 to TRBJ1-5, with a possible D match to TRBD1 (5 bases). Per germline, CDR1 SGHDT and CDR2 YYEEEE. The CDR3 is 14 residues long. Deletions cut 0 bases from V and 7 bases from J, with 11 bases between. CDR3 nucleotide sequence: TGTGCCAGCAGCTTGGGGAGGGGCCGACAGCCCCAGCATTTT. As protein: CASSLGRGRQPQHF.

The V gene is TRBV2, the J gene TRBJ1-5, with 8 bases matching TRBD1. The CDR3 has 15 residues. Germline lookup yields CDR1 SNHLY and CDR2 FYNNEI. Losses at the gene ends were 3 bases for V and 2 bases for J; bases not matched to a gene: 3. The CDR3 sequence: CASSEGQVRNQPQHF. The CDR3, as DNA: TGTGCCAGCAGTGAGGGACAGGTTCGCAATCAGCCCCAGCATTTT. Full variable domain (outside the CDR3, taken from reference TRBV2 and TRBJ1-5): EPEVTQTPSHQVTQMGQEVILRCVPISNHLYFYWYRQILGQKVEFLVSFYNNEISEKSEIFDDQFSVERPDGSNFTLKIRSTKLEDSAMYFCASSEGQVRNQPQHFGDGTRLSIL.

The J gene is TRBJ2-7, the V gene TRBV30; unclear D gene. The CDR3 runs to 15 residues. With 0 bases removed from V and 4 bases from J, the gap between germline ends came to 16 bases. Germline V lookup: CDR1 GTSNPN, CDR2 SVGIG (reference sequence). CDR3 residues: CAWSVGSVGIYEQYV. The CDR3 nucleotides read TGTGCCTGGAGTGTTGGATCAGTGGGCATTTACGAGCAGTACGTC.

This clone was observed a handful of times. V is TRBV27 and J is TRBJ2-6; weak D call: TRBD1 (5 bases). The CDR3 contains 17 residues. Trimming stripped 0 bases from V and 1 base from J, with 10 bases between. Germline-derived CDR1 and CDR2 are MNHEY and SMNVEV (reference sequence). CDR3 in DNA: TGTGCCAGCAGTTTATCGGTGGGGCAGTCTGGGGCCAACGTCCTGACTTTC. This codes for CASSLSVGQSGANVLTF. Together with reference TRBV27 and TRBJ2-6, the CDR3 gives the full variable domain: EAQVTQNPRYLITVTGKKLTVTCSQNMNHEYMSWYRQDPGLGLRQIYYSMNVEVTDKGDVPEGYKVSRKEKRNFPLILESPSPNQTSLYFCASSLSVGQSGANVLTFGAGSRLTVL.

Only a few counts were recorded for this clone. The J gene is TRBJ2-1, the V gene TRBV30; the D gene is possibly TRBD1 (6 bases). Trimming shortened V by 0 bases and J by 10 bases, and 22 bases separated the two germline ends. Germline V gene data show CDR1 as GTSNPN and CDR2 as SVGIG (reference sequence). The CDR3 is made up of 16 amino acids. The CDR3 DNA sequence: TGTGCCTGGAGTGTCCCGAGGACAGCCCCAAGAAGGGAGCAGTTCTTC. This codes for CAWSVPRTAPRREQFF.

The rearrangement uses TRBV9 and TRBJ2-7, with D perhaps TRBD2 (6 bases). The CDR3 has 16 amino acids. The germline CDR1 and CDR2 sequences are SGDLS and YYNGEE. Trimming stripped 0 bases from V and 2 bases from J, with 15 bases between. CDR3 sequence (DNA): TGTGCCAGCAGCGTAGATCAAGCGGAGGGAACCTACGAGCAGTACTTC. Encoded protein: CASSVDQAEGTYEQYF. Complete variable domain (other parts from reference TRBV9 and TRBJ2-7): DSGVTQTPKHLITATGQRVTLRCSPRSGDLSVYWYQQSLDQGLQFLIQYYNGEERAKGNILERFSAQQFPDLHSELNLSSLELGDSALYFCASSVDQAEGTYEQYFGPGTRLTVT.

The V call is TRBV5-1, the J call TRBJ2-7, with D possibly matching TRBD2 (5 bases). V was cut by 0 bases and J by 4 bases, with 14 bases left in between. In germline, CDR1 is SGHRS, CDR2 YFSETQ. The CDR3 is made up of 15 amino acids. The CDR3 DNA reads as TGCGCCAGCAGCTTGGTGCCAGGACGGGAATACGAGCAGTACTTC. Amino acid sequence: CASSLVPGREYEQYF.

The V and J genes are TRBV30 and TRBJ1-5; 7 bases agree with TRBD1. CDR1 is GTSNPN, CDR2 SVGIG, per germline (reference sequence). The CDR3 has 15 residues. V lost 0 bases to trimming and J lost 3 bases; unmatched junction nucleotides: 5. The CDR3 region has the DNA TGTGCCTGGAGTGTAGTAGGGGGCCCCAATCAGCCCCAGCATTTT. This encodes CAWSVVGGPNQPQHF.

The chain is built from TRBV6-6 and TRBJ2-3, with 9 bases fitting TRBD2. The trim removed 6 bases at V and 1 base at J, leaving 5 bases unmatched. CDR3 size: 15 residues. Per the germline V gene, CDR1 is MNHNY and CDR2 is SVGAGI (reference sequence). CDR3 region: CASRRKREGTDTQYF. The CDR3, as DNA: TGTGCCAGCAGACGGAAGCGGGAGGGCACAGATACGCAGTATTTT.

This clone was observed a few times. This chain links TRBV18 with TRBJ2-4; a possible D gene is TRBD2 (5 bases). The CDR3 length is 17 residues. Per the germline V gene, CDR1 is KGHSH and CDR2 is LQKENI. V lost 0 bases and J lost 1, with 13 bases in between. This chain's CDR3 is CASSPPSRGLAKNIQYF. The CDR3 region has the DNA TGTGCCAGCTCACCACCGTCGCGAGGACTCGCCAAAAACATTCAGTACTTC.